This paragraph covers one T cell receptor beta chain sequence. This record comes from a study of blood T cell repertoires in COVID-19. In the study overall: Specimens from acute and convalescent COVID-19 originated in the United States, Italy and Spain. PBMCs, B-cell-depleted T cells, or T cells provided the cDNA or gDNA that made up the material.

Original analysis: Estimation of nucleated cell counts relied on the amplification of reference gene primers. Libraries were prepared by immunoSEQ multiplex PCR; TCRdb keeps only in-frame clonotypes and omits some of them. From that table come the V and J calls and clone size; the DNA was used to work out D and trimming. The table records 150,000 to 200,000 clones, around 77% of them present only once. Germline-derived CDR1 and CDR2 are LNHDA and SQIVND (reference sequence). V was pared by 6 bases and J by 0 bases, with 18 bases between. The CDR3 contains 18 residues. Sequencing was performed on peripheral blood. The gene calls are TRBV19 and TRBJ2-6, with a tentative D call TRBD1 (6 bases). This clonotype originated in a man in his 70s with acute or convalescent COVID-19. In nucleotides, the CDR3 is TGTGCCAGTAGACGAACAGGGAGAGGGCTCTCTGGGGCCAACGTCCTGACTTTC. Translated: CASRRTGRGLSGANVLTF.